This TCR beta chain was captured by sequencing in a study of CD8+CD57+ T cells in acquired aplastic anemia. The CDR3 totals 14 residues. Germline CDR1 reads SQVTM; CDR2 reads ANQGSEA. The ends lost 8 bases at V and 0 bases at J; junction bases unmatched: 9. Profiles of TCR beta VDJ and CDR3 were generated from a genomic DNA template. TCRdb reprocessed the reads with MiXCR, giving one entry per CDR3 protein. The profile shows 200,000 to 250,000 distinct CDR3 sequences, 40% to 50% of them singletons. It was patients with CD8+CD57+ cell expansion by flow cytometry who were chosen for sequencing. This TCR derives from a human donor with aplastic anemia. The chain employs TRBV29-1 and TRBJ1-2; TRBD1 matches at 7 bases. The sample comprised sorted CD4+, CD8+, or CD8+CD57+ T cells (not recorded which) from PBMCs. The CDR3: CSSRDSEANYGYTF. The CDR3 nucleotides are TGCAGCTCCCGGGACAGCGAAGCTAACTATGGCTACACCTTC.